A single sample is the source of the 16 T cell receptor beta chains below, sequenced in a study of CD8+ T cells in alopecia areata. Investigators isolated RNA and reverse transcribed it into cDNA to act as the sequencing template. TCRdb's table, derived via immunoSEQ multiplex PCR, lists solely in-frame clones and lacks some. There are 100,000 to 120,000 clones in the sample; over 55% occur only once, and roughly 25% lies in the top ten. The sequenced sample was NKG2D-low CD8+ T cells sorted from blood. All receptors come from a human donor with alopecia areata.

The gene calls are TRBV6-1 and TRBJ2-7, with D possibly being TRBD1 or TRBD2 (5 bases each). CDR1 and CDR2 (germline): MNHNS, SASEGT. The CDR3 extends over 11 amino acids. V was trimmed by 11 bases and J by 4 bases, leaving 12 bases between them. CDR3: CAVQWGYEQYF. In DNA form, the CDR3 reads TGTGCCGTTCAGTGGGGGTACGAGCAGTACTTC.

This clone showed up just a few times. CDR3 sequence reads: CSVQNPRDSGELFF. The CDR3 DNA reads TGCAGCGTTCAAAACCCCCGGGACTCCGGGGAGCTGTTTTTT. The chain is built from TRBV29-1 and TRBJ2-2; D is perhaps TRBD2 (6 bases). Trimming took off 5 bases at V and 6 bases at J, with 16 bases between the two ends. The CDR3 contains 14 residues. Looked up from germline, CDR1 is SQVTM and CDR2 is ANQGSEA.

The gene calls are TRBV27 and TRBJ2-7; D possibly corresponds to TRBD1 (6 bases). V lost 3 bases and J 4 bases, leaving 13 bases between the germline ends. The length of the CDR3 is 14 residues. Looked up from germline, CDR1 is MNHEY and CDR2 is SMNVEV (reference sequence). The DNA of the CDR3 is TGTGCCAGCAGTTTTGCAGGGGCCGATTACGAGCAGTACTTC. Protein sequence: CASSFAGADYEQYF.

This clone has more than one count but fewer than ten. The V gene is TRBV6-5, the J gene TRBJ2-1; no firm D call. This CDR3 has 14 amino acids. Germline CDR1 and CDR2: MNHEY and SVGAGI. The V gene lost 0 bases and the J gene lost 6 bases, with 9 bases spanning the gap. For the CDR3, the DNA is TGTGCCAGCAGTTACTCAATCACGATCAATGAGCAGTTCTTC. Its translation is CASSYSITINEQFF.

V gene TRBV27 combines with J gene TRBJ1-1; 7 positions agree with TRBD1. CDR3 length: 12 residues. Germline values: CDR1 MNHEY, CDR2 SMNVEV (reference sequence). Losses at the gene ends were 8 bases for V and 5 bases for J; bases not matched to a gene: 5. CDR3 in DNA: TGTGCCAGCCAACAGGGGTCAACTGAAGCTTTCTTT. Residues: CASQQGSTEAFF.

This sequence joins TRBV7-8 and TRBJ2-1; maybe TRBD1 (5 bases). This CDR3 is 13 amino acids long. The germline gives CDR1 SGHVS, CDR2 FQNEAQ. The germline V and J ends were trimmed by 7 bases and 10 bases, with 17 bases remaining between them. This CDR3 is CASTLSGLGEQFF. The CDR3 coding sequence is TGTGCCAGCACCCTATCAGGGCTAGGCGAGCAGTTCTTC.

This clone was detected a few times. The chain carries TRBV4-1 and TRBJ2-1; D might be TRBD1 or TRBD2, each matching 5 bases. Germline CDR1 MGHRA, CDR2 YSYEKL. Trimming pared 7 bases from V and 9 bases from J, leaving 13 bases between. This CDR3 contains 12 residues. CDR3 amino acids: CASTSGTGEQFF. The CDR3 nucleotides read TGCGCCAGCACCAGTGGGACCGGTGAGCAGTTCTTC.

This chain joins TRBV10-3 and TRBJ2-7; D ambiguous. The germline V gene has CDR1 ENHRY and CDR2 SYGVKD. This CDR3 comprises 12 residues. Trimming pared 2 bases from V and 4 bases from J, leaving 6 bases between. CDR3 amino acids: CAISEDPYEQYF. The CDR3 coding sequence is TGTGCCATCAGTGAGGACCCGTACGAGCAGTACTTC.

This chain joins TRBV27 and TRBJ2-5; D is unclear. CDR1 MNHEY and CDR2 SMNVEV come from the germline V gene (reference sequence). The CDR3 sequence is 14 residues long. V dropped 2 bases and J dropped 2 bases, with 9 bases sitting between them. The chain's CDR3 is CASSLIASQETQYF. CDR3 DNA sequence: TGTGCCAGCAGTTTAATCGCGAGTCAAGAGACCCAGTACTTC.

This clone turned up a few times. V usage is TRBV9 and J usage is TRBJ2-7, with 9 bases lining up with TRBD1. From germline, CDR1 is SGDLS and CDR2 YYNGEE. The junction had 2 bases not matched to a gene; V was cut back by 4 bases and J by 3 bases. The CDR3 has 13 residues. The CDR3 region has the DNA TGTGCCAGCAGCTTGGGACAGGGCTACGAGCAGTACTTC. It yields the protein CASSLGQGYEQYF.

V gene TRBV5-1 combines with J gene TRBJ1-1; D is possibly TRBD1 (5 bases). This CDR3 is 13 amino acids long. With 4 bases removed from V and 4 bases from J, the gap between germline ends came to 11 bases. The germline V gene has CDR1 SGHRS and CDR2 YFSETQ. The CDR3 DNA sequence: TGCGCCAGCAGCGCAGGGTCTGCCACTGAAGCTTTCTTT. As protein: CASSAGSATEAFF.

The J gene is TRBJ2-7, the V gene TRBV6-1; perhaps TRBD2 as D (5 bases). Trimming left V 6 bases short and J 0 bases short, with 12 bases between. CDR3 length: 14 amino acids. CDR1 is MNHNS, CDR2 SASEGT, per germline. CDR3: CASSRQGSSYEQYF. DNA for the CDR3: TGTGCCAGCAGCAGACAAGGGAGCTCCTACGAGCAGTACTTC.

The genes are TRBV6-5 and TRBJ2-7; D is unclear. The V end was cut by 2 bases, the J end by 6 bases, with 5 bases between. CDR1 is MNHEY and CDR2 is SVGAGI in the germline V gene. The CDR3 has 11 residues. DNA for the CDR3: TGTGCCAGCAGTTACGCCAGCGAGCAGTACTTC. Protein sequence: CASSYASEQYF.

The J gene is TRBJ2-7, the V gene TRBV4-1, with D maybe TRBD1 (5 bases). Trimming removed 4 bases at V and 4 bases at J, with 11 bases between. Looked up from germline, CDR1 is MGHRA and CDR2 is YSYEKL. This CDR3 spans 13 amino acids. CDR3 coding DNA: TGCGCCAGCAGCCCTAATACAGGTTACGAGCAGTACTTC. As protein: CASSPNTGYEQYF.

There are a few counts of this clone. The J gene is TRBJ2-1, the V gene TRBV19, with a tentative D call TRBD2 (6 bases). The CDR3 spans 12 residues. Germline V gene sequence: CDR1 LNHDA, CDR2 SQIVND (reference sequence). Trimming shortened V by 9 bases and J by 7 bases, and 13 bases separated the two germline ends. Here the CDR3 reads CASQRAANEQFF. CDR3 coding DNA: TGTGCCAGCCAGCGGGCCGCGAATGAGCAGTTCTTC.

Only a few counts were recorded for this clone. This sequence joins TRBV6-5 and TRBJ1-1; D may be TRBD1 (5 bases). This CDR3 is 16 amino acids long. The V gene's germline CDR1 is MNHEY and CDR2 SVGAGI. Trimming cost V 0 bases and J 1 base, with 12 bases left between them. CDR3 sequence: CASSYSRFGGNTEAFF. CDR3 bases: TGTGCCAGCAGTTACTCGCGGTTTGGGGGGAACACTGAAGCTTTCTTT.